A single sample is the source of the 16 T cell receptor beta chains below, sequenced in a study of T-cell reconstitution after alpha-beta-depleted transplantation in children. Preparation of the TCRbeta library involved a method that used unique molecular identifiers. TCRdb re-called the PCR reads through MiXCR, storing one row per CDR3 protein. The repertoire holds roughly 190,000 distinct CDR3 sequences, with about 15% as singletons. The specimen comprised PBMCs from the stem cell graft donor, sampled from the stem cell graft. These TCRs come from a human donor who donated a stem cell graft to a child with acute lymphoblastic leukemia.

There are many counts of this clonotype. V usage is TRBV28 and J usage is TRBJ2-3, with D unresolved. The CDR3 has 15 amino acids. Trimming shortened V by 4 bases and J by 1 base, and 12 bases separated the two germline ends. CDR1 MDHEN and CDR2 SYDVKM come from the germline V gene. CDR3 in amino acids: CASSSPGSGTDTQYF. The CDR3 coding sequence is TGTGCCAGCAGTTCCCCTGGCAGTGGCACAGATACGCAGTATTTT.

The chain uses TRBV12-3 or TRBV12-4 and TRBJ2-3, with D uncertain. This CDR3 comprises 14 residues. The ends were cut back, 3 bases at V and 0 bases at J, with 7 bases in the middle. CDR3 sequence (DNA): TGTGCCAGCAGTTTGAACCCAAGCACAGATACGCAGTATTTT. Its translation: CASSLNPSTDTQYF.

This clonotype was seen repeatedly, ten times or more. J is TRBJ2-1 and V is TRBV7-6, with a tentative D call TRBD2 (6 bases). The CDR3 contains 16 residues. Germline CDR1 is SGHVS and CDR2 is FNYEAQ. The ends were cut back, 1 base at V and 0 bases at J, with 10 bases in the middle. In DNA form, the CDR3 reads TGTGCCAGCAGCTTAGGGGGACTTATCTCCTACAATGAGCAGTTCTTC. Its translation is CASSLGGLISYNEQFF. The full variable domain, its missing parts supplied by reference TRBV7-6 and TRBJ2-1, is GAGVSQSPRYKVTKRGQDVALRCDPISGHVSLYWYRQALGQGPEFLTYFNYEAQQDKSGLPNDRFSAERPEGSISTLTIQRTEQRDSAMYRCASSLGGLISYNEQFFGPGTRLTVL.

This clonotype was detected ten times or more. CDR3 nucleotides: TGCAGTGCTAGAGGACAAACAGGGAATCAGCCCCAGCATTTT. This codes for CSARGQTGNQPQHF. The gene calls are TRBV20-1 and TRBJ1-5; a weak D match, TRBD1 (6 bases). There are 14 residues in the CDR3. V dropped 1 base and J dropped 4 bases, with 11 bases sitting between them. Germline CDR1 and CDR2: DFQATT and SNEGSKA (reference sequence).

This clonotype has at least ten counts. The gene calls are TRBV12-3 or TRBV12-4 and TRBJ2-1; no definite D call. With 3 bases removed from V and 1 base from J, the gap between germline ends came to 7 bases. The CDR3 has 14 amino acids. The CDR3 DNA is TGTGCCAGCAGTTTGAGAGATTCCTACAATGAGCAGTTCTTC. This encodes CASSLRDSYNEQFF.

This clonotype occurred many times. The chain combines TRBV13 with TRBJ2-2; TRBD1 agrees at 8 bases. This CDR3 has 13 amino acids. From germline, CDR1 is PRHDT and CDR2 FYEKMQ (reference sequence). V shed 4 bases, J shed 6 bases, and the junction held 1 base outside the gene matches. The CDR3 region is CASSSQGAGELFF. The CDR3 coding sequence is TGTGCCAGCAGCTCACAGGGGGCCGGGGAGCTGTTTTTT.

This clonotype was seen many times. V and J are TRBV7-2 and TRBJ2-2; D ambiguous. This CDR3 has 14 residues. Germline V CDR1 and CDR2: SGHTA, FQGNSA. Between the trimmed V and J ends, which lost 1 base and 3 bases, there was a span of 6 bases. The CDR3 DNA sequence: TGTGCCAGCAGCTTAGAAATGGACACCGGGGAGCTGTTTTTT. Residues: CASSLEMDTGELFF.

This clonotype was observed once. This chain links TRBV29-1 with TRBJ1-1; weak D call: TRBD1 (6 bases). Deletions cut 8 bases from V and 1 base from J, with 14 bases between. The germline V gene has CDR1 SQVTM and CDR2 ANQGSEA. CDR3 length: 13 residues. CDR3 coding DNA: TGCAGCTTCACGAGGACAGCGAACACTGAAGCTTTCTTT. It yields the protein CSFTRTANTEAFF.

This clonotype has only a few counts. The chain is built from TRBV7-9 and TRBJ2-1; 7 bases fit TRBD2. This CDR3 has 16 amino acids. J lost 1 base, V lost 1 base, and 4 bases had no gene match. The germline gives CDR1 SEHNR, CDR2 FQNEAQ (reference sequence). The DNA of the CDR3 is TGTGCCAGCAGCTTAGTCCCGCGGGAGTCCTACAATGAGCAGTTCTTC. This gives the protein CASSLVPRESYNEQFF.

This clonotype was counted at least ten times. V is TRBV20-1 and J is TRBJ2-2; TRBD1 matches 9 bases. V was clipped by 5 bases and J by 3 bases; unmatched bases: 4. Germline assignment: CDR1 DFQATT and CDR2 SNEGSKA (reference sequence). The CDR3 has 14 amino acids. This CDR3 reads CSAPNRGHTGELFF. CDR3 coding DNA: TGCAGTGCTCCAAACAGGGGGCACACCGGGGAGCTGTTTTTT.

Many counts were recorded for this clonotype. The chain links TRBV29-1 to TRBJ2-2; D possibly corresponds to TRBD1 (5 bases). This CDR3 has 13 amino acids. In germline, CDR1 is SQVTM, CDR2 ANQGSEA. Trimming shortened V by 5 bases and J by 1 base, and 8 bases separated the two germline ends. The DNA of the CDR3 is TGCAGCGTTAGGGGTGGGAACACCGGGGAGCTGTTTTTT. Translated, it gives CSVRGGNTGELFF.

This clonotype was observed a single time. A clone one base away is much larger, so this may be a read error. The chain carries TRBV6-5 and TRBJ2-3; the D gene is possibly TRBD2 (6 bases). Trimming cost V 8 bases and J 7 bases, with 13 bases left between them. Germline CDR1 MNHEY, CDR2 SVGAGI. This CDR3 has 12 amino acids. The CDR3 nucleotides read TGTGCCAGCGGCCGGGAGTTCTATACGCAGTATTTT. Amino acid sequence: CASGREFYTQYF.

This clonotype has a count of ten or more. This chain joins TRBV10-3 and TRBJ2-7, with TRBD2 identical over 12 bases. CDR3 length: 18 amino acids. CDR1 and CDR2 from the germline V gene are ENHRY and SYGVKD. With V trimmed by 6 bases and J by 0 bases, 12 bases remained unmatched. The CDR3 here is CAIRATGTSGSSSYEQYF. CDR3 bases: TGTGCCATCAGGGCCACGGGGACTAGCGGGTCTAGCTCCTACGAGCAGTACTTC.

In the case of this clonotype: This may be a read error: a much more frequent sequence differs by one nucleotide. V is TRBV29-1 and J is TRBJ2-7, with TRBD1 matching 8 bases. This CDR3 is 17 amino acids long. J lost 1 base, V lost 4 bases, and 15 bases had no gene match. Germline V CDR1 and CDR2: SQVTM, ANQGSEA. As DNA, the CDR3 is TGCAGCGTTGGTGGGGCGGATGGACAGGGTTGGTCCTACGAGCAGTACTTC. The encoded protein is CSVGGADGQGWSYEQYF.

This clonotype was counted many times. This chain links TRBV20-1 with TRBJ1-1; no clear D. CDR1 DFQATT and CDR2 SNEGSKA come from the germline V gene (reference sequence). The CDR3 consists of 15 residues. V was cut by 0 bases and J by 2 bases, with 13 bases left in between. The CDR3 is CSARDKGRVNTEAFF. As DNA, the CDR3 is TGCAGTGCTAGAGATAAGGGCCGGGTTAACACTGAAGCTTTCTTT.

This clonotype was seen at least ten times. The rearrangement uses TRBV12-3 or TRBV12-4 and TRBJ2-2, with 8 bases aligning to TRBD1. J gave up 6 bases and V 5 bases, and 8 bases lay outside the gene matches. This CDR3 spans 15 amino acids. CDR3 sequence reads: CASSDTGGRAGELFF. In nucleotides, the CDR3 is TGTGCCAGCAGTGATACAGGGGGTAGGGCCGGGGAGCTGTTTTTT.